This entry lists 7 T cell receptor beta chains sequenced from one sample in a study of blood T cell repertoires in COVID-19. This table comes from immunoSEQ multiplex PCR, and its TCRdb copy is limited to in-frame clones, with some not included. There are approximately 140,000 clones in the sample; about 80% occur only once, and around 10% lies in the top ten. Source material: peripheral blood. These TCRs come from a woman older than 75 in a cohort sampled during active or convalescent COVID-19.

This chain joins TRBV24-1 and TRBJ2-3, with 12 bases lining up with TRBD2. The CDR3 has 17 amino acids. The V and J ends lost 4 bases and 5 bases, in that order; junction bases with no gene match: 9. CDR1 and CDR2 (germline): KGHDR, SFDVKD. The CDR3 DNA reads as TGTGCCACCAGTGACCGAGGGACTAGCGGGTCTTTAGATACGCAGTATTTT. This gives the protein CATSDRGTSGSLDTQYF.

The chain carries TRBV27 and TRBJ2-7; 8 nucleotides line up with TRBD2. Germline V lookup: CDR1 MNHEY, CDR2 SMNVEV (reference sequence). After removal of 5 bases from V and 3 bases from J, the junction contained 6 bases not matched to a gene. The length of the CDR3 is 14 residues. CDR3 nucleotide sequence: TGTGCCAGCAGTAAGGGGCTAGCGGGCTACGAGCAGTACGTC. Protein sequence: CASSKGLAGYEQYV.

The V gene is TRBV5-6, the J gene TRBJ1-2; unclear D gene. Deletions cut 0 bases from V and 9 bases from J, with 21 bases between. Germline V gene data show CDR1 as SGHDT and CDR2 as YYEEEE. The CDR3 is 16 amino acids. The CDR3 bases are TGTGCCAGCAGCTTGGTGGCGATCCCGGGTGTGGGTAGCTACACCTTC. Protein sequence: CASSLVAIPGVGSYTF.

The genes are TRBV5-1 and TRBJ2-5; D ambiguous. CDR1 and CDR2 (germline): SGHRS, YFSETQ. The CDR3 runs 13 residues. V lost 1 base, J lost 4 bases, and 8 bases lay in between. In nucleotides, the CDR3 is TGCGCCAGCAGCTTGTCAGTATCAGAGACCCAGTACTTC. The encoded protein is CASSLSVSETQYF.

This rearrangement joins TRBV5-1 to TRBJ2-3, with TRBD2 matching over 9 bases. This CDR3 is built from 15 residues. V gave up 0 bases and J gave up 7 bases; unmatched junction bases: 6. CDR1 is SGHRS and CDR2 is YFSETQ in the germline V gene. The CDR3 DNA is TGCGCCAGCAGCTTGGAGCTAGCGGGGTACCATACGCAGTATTTT. Translated: CASSLELAGYHTQYF.

This clone was found once. This chain uses TRBV6-5 with TRBJ1-5; the D gene is possibly TRBD1 (5 bases). The CDR3 spans 15 residues. V dropped 5 bases and J dropped 3 bases, with 14 bases sitting between them. Germline V CDR1 and CDR2: MNHEY, SVGAGI. The CDR3 sequence: CASSTLRGPNQPQHF. In DNA, the CDR3 is TGTGCCAGCAGTACCCTAAGGGGTCCCAATCAGCCCCAGCATTTT.

The genes are TRBV5-1 and TRBJ1-4, with a possible D match to TRBD1 (6 bases). Per germline, CDR1 SGHRS and CDR2 YFSETQ. The CDR3 loop spans 14 amino acids. The V end lost 2 bases, the J end lost 4 bases, and 9 bases lay between the germline ends. CDR3 sequence: CASSLRDNNEKLFF. CDR3 sequence (DNA): TGCGCCAGCAGCTTAAGGGACAATAATGAAAAACTGTTTTTT.